This T cell receptor (beta chain) was identified in a study of beta chain features in type 1 diabetes listed by TCRdb under 2018. At the level of the whole study: No differences in mean age, gender distribution, total cell number or subset yield were found between patients and healthy donors. In the study, TCRB repertoires of sorted circulating CD4+ T cell subsets from recently diagnosed type 1 diabetes patients were compared with those of matched healthy donors. Naive and central memory subsets were obtained from all 30 or so donors, but regulatory and stem cell-like memory subsets were isolated from only 8 patients and roughly 8 healthy donors. A total of 107,917,701 sorted cells were examined across all samples, and RNA yield correlated strongly with the number of cells per subset. Points the paper makes about the study in general: Naive, central memory and regulatory TCRB repertoires appeared more similar among patients than among healthy donors. Fewer insertions and more nucleotide deletions at VDJ recombination sites were observed in patients with type 1 diabetes, implying thymic rearrangement abnormalities. Because cDNA was sequenced instead of genomic DNA, highly expressing activated cells could be over-represented, though the groups showed no difference in activation or CD3 levels. Because the HLA sub-analyses included only small numbers of individuals, any influence of HLA type on TCRB rearrangement was left unresolved. A moderate but significant shortening of TCRB CDR3 length was observed in type 1 diabetes patients in all four CD4+ subsets. Shorter templates might have been favored by PCR, but patient and control samples were amplified and corrected together, so both groups would have been affected equally by any skew.

The High Capacity cDNA Reverse Transcription Kit was used to reverse transcribe all of the isolated RNA, meaning that expressed TCRB transcripts were what got sequenced. Deep immunoSEQ sequencing was applied to naive, central memory and regulatory T cell samples, giving an average of roughly 3.3 million total reads per sample. After sorted cells were lysed in RLT buffer, RNA was extracted with DNase-treated RNeasy Micro or Mini kits, with the choice depending on cell number. Each cell subset was processed on its own to prevent cross-contamination, while patient and healthy donor samples were processed together. The immunoSEQ multiplex PCR was used to amplify TCRB sequences from cDNA, yielding 87-bp fragments that span the CDR3 region. Sequencing of the amplicons was done on the Illumina HiSeq platform. As for how the authors treated the data: PCR bias was corrected computationally using synthetic template baselines, and reads within Hamming distance 2 were collapsed, with unmergeable singletons discarded. Reads were aligned against IMGT so that V, D and J genes, CDR3 length and insertions or deletions at six rearrangement sites could be assigned. Within each subset, clonotype counts were normalized to the number of sorted cells before true diversity and Gini coefficients were calculated with the tcR R package. The overlap coefficient, calculated on TCRB nucleotide sequences, was used to quantify repertoire sharing. As stored in TCRdb, this immuneACCESS dataset retains in-frame rearrangements with V and J assigned. A fraction of the clones does not appear; measured against another copy, unresolved V genes explain less than half of the discrepancy, and the remainder lacks a known reason. V, J and clone size are those of that table, while D and trimming were read from the DNA. This sample comprises hundreds of thousands of clones, over 7% of them detected only once. The ten largest clones add up to approximately 1% of the sample.

In the case of this clone: The antigen it recognizes is unknown. Base qualities are missing; no much larger clone stands one base away.

Each donor gave one peripheral blood draw, averaging about 100 mL, which was collected into heparinised tubes. Using a panel that included CD45RO, CCR7, CD25, CD127, CD95 and CD27, naive, central memory, regulatory and stem cell-like memory CD4+ T cells were sorted on a BD FACSAria II. A purity above 95% was achieved for all sorted populations. PBMCs were isolated right away by Lymphoprep density gradient centrifugation and were stained directly, without culture. So that batch effects would be minimized, each experiment stained and sorted samples in pairs, pairing one healthy donor with one patient. For CDR1 and CDR2, the germline V gene lists SGHTA and FQGNSA. The trim is 4 bases for V and 4 bases for J, with a gap of 11 bases between the germline ends. From cysteine to phenylalanine, the CDR3 is 13 amino acids long. CDR3 DNA only is kept here, 39 bases in frame from base 1.

Recombination connected TRBV7-2 to TRBJ2-7; no D segment can be confidently identified. The sequence came from a man aged 30 to 45 with type 1 diabetes. The specimen sequenced was central memory CD4+ T cells from blood. In nucleotides, the sequence is TGTGCCAGCAGCTCCGCCGTAGGTTACGAGCAGTACTTC. It specifies CASSSAVGYEQYF.